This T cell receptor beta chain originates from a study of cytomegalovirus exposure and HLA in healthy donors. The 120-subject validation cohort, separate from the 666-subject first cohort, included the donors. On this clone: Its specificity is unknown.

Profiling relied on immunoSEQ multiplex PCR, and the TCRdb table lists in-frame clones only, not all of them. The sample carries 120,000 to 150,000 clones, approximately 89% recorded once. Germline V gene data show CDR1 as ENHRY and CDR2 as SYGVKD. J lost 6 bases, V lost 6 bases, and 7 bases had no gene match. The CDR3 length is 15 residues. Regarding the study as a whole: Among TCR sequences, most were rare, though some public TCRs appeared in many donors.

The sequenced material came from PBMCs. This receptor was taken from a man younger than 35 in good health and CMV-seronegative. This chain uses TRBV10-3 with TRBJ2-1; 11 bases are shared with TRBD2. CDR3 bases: TGTGCCATCAGAAGAACTAGCGGGAGCCCCAATGAGCAGTTCTTC. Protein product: CAIRRTSGSPNEQFF.